These 4 T cell receptor beta chains were sequenced from one sample in a study of shared clonotypes between healthy human individuals. Sequencing was performed with immunoSEQ multiplex PCR; in TCRdb, only in-frame clones are kept and a portion is missing. Here the sample spans 1,100,000 or so clones, 70% to 80% being singletons. The source material was memory CD4+ T cells from PBMCs. Regarding subset: CD45RA-negative fraction. These receptors originate from a man younger than 30 in good health. Some clones in this sample may be carry-over from other donors' samples.

This clone has only one observation. The genes are TRBV6-1 and TRBJ1-3, with D perhaps TRBD1 (5 bases). The germline CDR1 and CDR2 sequences are MNHNS and SASEGT. The CDR3 runs 13 residues. Deletions cut 1 base from V and 12 bases from J, with 13 bases between. As DNA, the CDR3 is TGTGCCAGCAGTGAAGTGCAGGGCGTGGACATATATTTT. Its protein product is CASSEVQGVDIYF.

The rearrangement links TRBV7-3 to TRBJ2-3, with 12 bases matching TRBD2. With V trimmed by 5 bases and J by 5 bases, 5 bases remained unmatched. Germline values: CDR1 SGHTA, CDR2 FQGTGA. The CDR3 is made up of 15 amino acids. CDR3 in DNA: TGTGCCAGCAGCCTTCGACTAGCGGGAGTAGATACGCAGTATTTT. Translating gives CASSLRLAGVDTQYF.

Of note for this clone: Other DNA sequences from this sample encode an identical CDR3 as well. The genes are TRBV6-5 and TRBJ1-2; D may be TRBD1 (5 bases). Deletions cut 3 bases from V and 4 bases from J, with 9 bases between. CDR1 and CDR2 from the germline V gene are MNHEY and SVGAGI. The CDR3 spans 13 residues. CDR3 coding DNA: TGTGCCAGCAGTTATTCCGGGGGCTATGGCTACACCTTC. This gives the protein CASSYSGGYGYTF.

V is TRBV25-1 and J is TRBJ2-2, with 8 bases that match TRBD2. Per germline, CDR1 MGHDK and CDR2 SYGVNS. This CDR3 is 15 amino acids long. Unmatched junction bases numbered 3, after V lost 4 bases and J lost 2 bases. This CDR3 reads CASSVAGINTGELFF. CDR3 sequence (DNA): TGTGCCAGCAGTGTAGCGGGGATAAACACCGGGGAGCTGTTTTTT.